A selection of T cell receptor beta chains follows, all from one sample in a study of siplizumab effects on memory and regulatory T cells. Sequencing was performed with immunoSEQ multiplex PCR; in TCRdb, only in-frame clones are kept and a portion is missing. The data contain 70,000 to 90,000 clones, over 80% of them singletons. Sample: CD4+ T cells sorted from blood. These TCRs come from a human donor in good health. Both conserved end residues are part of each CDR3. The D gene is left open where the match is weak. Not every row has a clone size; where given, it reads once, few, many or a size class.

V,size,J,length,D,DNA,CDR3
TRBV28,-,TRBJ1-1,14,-,TGTGCCAGCAGTCCCTTCGGGCGAAACACTGAAGCTTTCTTT,CASSPFGRNTEAFF
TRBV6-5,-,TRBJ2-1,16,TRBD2,TGTGCCAGCAGTTCTCGACTAGCCGCCGGCTACAATGAGCAGTTCTTC,CASSSRLAAGYNEQFF
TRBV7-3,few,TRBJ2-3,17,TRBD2,TGTGCCAGCAGCTTAACGCAGCGGGAGGGTCGCACAGATACGCAGTATTTT,CASSLTQREGRTDTQYF
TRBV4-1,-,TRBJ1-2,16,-,TGCGCCAGCAGCCAAGCTACAACAGGGACCTCCTATGGCTACACCTTC,CASSQATTGTSYGYTF
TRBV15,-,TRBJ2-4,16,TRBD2,TGTGCCACCAGCAAATACAGCGGGATAGCCAAAAACATTCAGTACTTC,CATSKYSGIAKNIQYF
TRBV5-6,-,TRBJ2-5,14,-,TGTGCCAGCAGCAGGGGGAGGGGCGCAGAGACCCAGTACTTC,CASSRGRGAETQYF
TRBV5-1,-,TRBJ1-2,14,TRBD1,TGCGCCAGCAGCAGAGGGGACAGTGGTTCTGGCTACACCTTC,CASSRGDSGSGYTF
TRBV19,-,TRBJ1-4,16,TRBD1,TGTGCCAGTAGTAGTCGGACCCGGACAGGGAATGAAAAACTGTTTTTT,CASSSRTRTGNEKLFF
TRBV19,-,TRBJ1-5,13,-,TGTGCCAGTACCGGACGCGACAATCAGCCCCAGCATTTT,CASTGRDNQPQHF
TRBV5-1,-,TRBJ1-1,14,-,TGCGCCAGCAGCCGGGGGGCGGCGAACACTGAAGCTTTCTTT,CASSRGAANTEAFF
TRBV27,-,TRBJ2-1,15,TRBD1,TGTGCCAGCAGTTTAGTGGGACAGGGGGTGAATGAGCAGTTCTTC,CASSLVGQGVNEQFF
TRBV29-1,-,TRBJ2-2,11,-,TGCAGCGTTAAGAACACCGGGGAGCTGTTTTTT,CSVKNTGELFF
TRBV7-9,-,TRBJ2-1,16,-,TGTGCCAGCAGCTTGGGTTCGGGACTGACCTACAATGAGCAGTTCTTC,CASSLGSGLTYNEQFF
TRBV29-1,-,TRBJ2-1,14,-,TGCAGCGTTGAGCTTCGCGGAGCCTACAATGAGCAGTTCTTC,CSVELRGAYNEQFF
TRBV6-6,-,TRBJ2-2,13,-,TGTGCCAGCAGTTATGACGGCACCGGGGAGCTGTTTTTT,CASSYDGTGELFF